By share, the clone carrying this TCR beta chain counts as large. MiXCR, applied by TCRdb to the reads, yields one record per CDR3 protein. This table holds 1,500 to 2,000 distinct CDR3 sequences, 7% to 10% found once. The ends lost 5 bases at V and 4 bases at J; junction bases unmatched: 22. Germline V gene lookup returns CDR1 DFQATT and CDR2 SNEGSKA (reference sequence). The CDR3 totals 19 residues. The rearrangement joins TRBV20-1 to TRBJ2-3; TRBD2 aligns across 9 bases. Sequencing used CD4+ T cells from peripheral blood. The TCR sequence derives from a human donor with rheumatoid arthritis. The chain's CDR3 is CSARSGKGVPSGNADTQYF. The CDR3 DNA is TGCAGTGCTCGATCCGGAAAGGGGGTTCCTAGCGGGAACGCAGATACGCAGTATTTT.